Below are 32 T cell receptor beta chains sequenced from a single sample in a study of control samples from healthy donors and cancer patients. Repertoires were generated with immunoSEQ multiplex PCR, while TCRdb's copy carries only in-frame clones and drops some. The sample lists roughly 59,000 clones, around 90% occurring once. Sequences were obtained from PBMCs. Receptor source: a man between 35 and 55 years old with colorectal cancer.

The chain combines TRBV4-2 with TRBJ2-7; D may match TRBD1 or TRBD2 (5 bases each). Trimming cost V 5 bases and J 1 base, with 21 bases left between them. Germline lookup yields CDR1 LGHNA and CDR2 YNFKEQ. The CDR3 consists of 17 residues. DNA of the CDR3: TGTGCCAGCAGCTCTCCCCCCGACATATGGGGGTCCTACGAGCAGTACTTC. Translation: CASSSPPDIWGSYEQYF.

The genes are TRBV13 and TRBJ1-1, with D perhaps TRBD1 (5 bases). CDR1 PRHDT and CDR2 FYEKMQ come from the germline V gene (reference sequence). The V end lost 5 bases, the J end lost 0 bases, and 16 bases lay between the germline ends. This CDR3 has 16 amino acids. In DNA, the CDR3 is TGTGCCAGCAGCGGACCCGGGACTTTGATGAACACTGAAGCTTTCTTT. Translation: CASSGPGTLMNTEAFF.

The genes are TRBV6-5 and TRBJ2-3, with a weak D call TRBD2 (6 bases). The CDR3 totals 15 residues. Germline V lookup: CDR1 MNHEY, CDR2 SVGAGI. Trimming pared 11 bases from V and 2 bases from J, leaving 20 bases between. The CDR3 is CAPPGRDGNTDTQYF. The CDR3, as DNA: TGTGCCCCTCCCGGGAGAGACGGGAACACAGATACGCAGTATTTT.

The rearrangement links TRBV29-1 to TRBJ1-2; TRBD1 aligns across 11 bases. V shed 1 base, J shed 4 bases, and the junction held 5 bases outside the gene matches. The germline V gene has CDR1 SQVTM and CDR2 ANQGSEA. This CDR3 has 15 residues. CDR3 protein: CSVEGTGGLSYGYTF. CDR3 sequence (DNA): TGCAGCGTTGAAGGGACAGGGGGCTTGTCCTATGGCTACACCTTC. The full variable domain, with the rest looked up from reference TRBV29-1 and TRBJ1-2, is SAVISQKPSRDICQRGTSLTIQCQVDSQVTMMFWYRQQPGQSLTLIATANQGSEATYESGFVIDKFPISRPNLTFSTLTVSNMSPEDSSIYLCSVEGTGGLSYGYTFGSGTRLTVV.

The chain has TRBV7-2 and TRBJ2-1, with TRBD2 identical over 11 bases. With 5 bases clipped from V and 6 bases from J, the junction kept 12 bases outside the gene matches. Germline loops: CDR1 SGHTA, CDR2 FQGNSA. The CDR3 totals 17 residues. CDR3 nucleotide sequence: TGTGCCAGCAGCGACCCCATGACTAGCGGGGTTCGCAATGAGCAGTTCTTC. It yields the protein CASSDPMTSGVRNEQFF.

The CDR3: CASSRPDRDVETQYF. CDR3 nucleotides: TGTGCCAGCAGCCGACCAGACAGGGACGTAGAGACCCAGTACTTC. The chain links TRBV4-2 to TRBJ2-5; TRBD1 matches at 7 bases. This CDR3 has 15 amino acids. From germline, CDR1 is LGHNA and CDR2 YNFKEQ. Unmatched junction bases numbered 9, after V lost 4 bases and J lost 4 bases.

Concerning this clone itself: Mismatch with germline at one junction end may stem from a read error. This rearrangement joins TRBV6-5 to TRBJ2-7, with D maybe TRBD1 (5 bases). Germline CDR1 and CDR2: MNHEY and SVGAGI. The CDR3 length is 12 residues. CDR3 loop: CASSYSGRAFLF. DNA for the CDR3: TGTGCCAGCAGTTACTCGGGCAGGGCGTTCTTATTC.

The chain joins TRBV28 to TRBJ1-1; no definite D call. The germline V and J ends were trimmed by 6 bases and 7 bases, with 12 bases remaining between them. The CDR3 length is 12 residues. The V gene's germline CDR1 is MDHEN and CDR2 SYDVKM. The CDR3 nucleotides read TGTGCCAGCAGCCCCCCAGTTGGTGAAGCTTTCTTT. Its protein product is CASSPPVGEAFF.

This sequence joins TRBV9 and TRBJ2-3; D gene uncertain. The CDR3 consists of 13 residues. CDR1 and CDR2 from the germline V gene are SGDLS and YYNGEE. V lost 2 bases and J lost 1, with 5 bases in between. The CDR3 loop reads CASSVPGTDTQYF. CDR3 nucleotides: TGTGCCAGCAGCGTTCCTGGCACAGATACGCAGTATTTT. Looking up the rest from reference TRBV9 and TRBJ2-3 gives the full variable domain: DSGVTQTPKHLITATGQRVTLRCSPRSGDLSVYWYQQSLDQGLQFLIQYYNGEERAKGNILERFSAQQFPDLHSELNLSSLELGDSALYFCASSVPGTDTQYFGPGTRLTVL.

This sequence joins TRBV5-4 and TRBJ2-5; D unresolved. Germline V gene sequence: CDR1 SGHNT, CDR2 YYREEE (reference sequence). Trimming pared 8 bases from V and 1 base from J, leaving 9 bases between. The CDR3 runs to 12 residues. CDR3: CASGPSQETQYF. Here the CDR3 DNA reads TGTGCCAGTGGACCGTCCCAAGAGACCCAGTACTTC.

V gene TRBV10-2 combines with J gene TRBJ1-1, with D hard to call. This CDR3 contains 13 residues. Germline CDR1 is WSHSY and CDR2 is SAAADI. Between the trimmed V and J ends, which lost 2 bases and 1 base, there was a span of 5 bases. CDR3 residues: CASSENGNTEAFF. CDR3 DNA sequence: TGCGCCAGCAGTGAGAATGGGAACACTGAAGCTTTCTTT.

The chain employs TRBV12-3 or TRBV12-4 and TRBJ1-2; D call uncertain. The CDR3 has 13 residues. V lost 4 bases and J 2 bases, leaving 8 bases between the germline ends. This CDR3 reads CASSSLGNYGYTF. The CDR3 DNA reads TGTGCCAGCAGTTCTTTGGGGAACTATGGCTACACCTTC.

V is TRBV25-1 and J is TRBJ2-1; 9 nucleotides agree with TRBD2. The germline gives CDR1 MGHDK, CDR2 SYGVNS. Trimming removed 3 bases from V and 4 bases from J; junction bases left unmatched: 4. The CDR3 has 15 residues. The CDR3 region has the DNA TGTGCCAGCAGTGACTTAGCGGGGGCATACAATGAGCAGTTCTTC. This gives the protein CASSDLAGAYNEQFF.

This chain joins TRBV19 and TRBJ1-2; the D is unclear. The germline V gene encodes CDR1 LNHDA and CDR2 SQIVND (reference sequence). V gave up 0 bases and J gave up 1 base, with 6 bases separating them. This CDR3 comprises 14 residues. The DNA for the CDR3 is TGTGCCAGTAGTATAGACGTAGTTAACTATGGCTACACCTTC. Translated: CASSIDVVNYGYTF.

This chain uses TRBV3-1 (or the pseudogene TRBV3-2) with TRBJ2-3; D remains ambiguous. With 2 bases removed from V and 6 bases from J, the gap between germline ends came to 9 bases. CDR1 is LGHDT and CDR2 is YNNKEL in the germline V gene (reference sequence). This CDR3 comprises 13 residues. This CDR3 is CASSQRGRDTQYF. CDR3 nucleotides: TGTGCCAGCAGCCAACGTGGTAGGGATACGCAGTATTTT.

On this clone: Other nucleotide sequences in the sample specify the same CDR3. This chain connects TRBV27 to TRBJ1-5; D is unclear. Per the germline V gene, CDR1 is MNHEY and CDR2 is SMNVEV (reference sequence). V was clipped by 2 bases and J by 0 bases, with 5 bases between them. This CDR3 spans 14 amino acids. This CDR3 is CASSLRYSNQPQHF. CDR3 DNA sequence: TGTGCCAGCAGTTTAAGGTATAGCAATCAGCCCCAGCATTTT.

The chain couples TRBV6-2 or TRBV6-3 to TRBJ2-5; D ambiguous. Trimming took 6 bases from V and 3 from J, leaving 11 bases between them. The CDR3 spans 13 residues. Germline CDR1 MNHEY, CDR2 SVGEGT. CDR3 sequence: CASRPPSKETQYF. DNA of the CDR3: TGTGCCAGCAGACCTCCCTCGAAAGAGACCCAGTACTTC.

The gene calls are TRBV19 and TRBJ1-3, with 8 bases lining up with TRBD1. Germline V gene lookup returns CDR1 LNHDA and CDR2 SQIVND (reference sequence). The V gene end was trimmed by 10 bases and the J gene end by 4 bases; junction bases not matched to a gene: 12. This CDR3 has 15 amino acids. The DNA of the CDR3 is TGTGCCACAAAAACCTCCGGACAGGGAGGAAACACCATATATTTT. This codes for CATKTSGQGGNTIYF.

This clone is a singleton in its sample. The CDR3 reads CASSQNTQGTQYF. The CDR3 DNA follows: TGTGCCAGCAGCCAAAACACTCAGGGGACGCAGTATTTT. The genes are TRBV14 and TRBJ2-3; D might be TRBD1 (6 bases). This CDR3 has 13 residues. In germline, CDR1 is SGHDN, CDR2 FVKESK. Trimming removed 2 bases at V and 9 bases at J, with 12 bases between.

This clone was observed a handful of times. DNA for the CDR3: TGTGCCAGCGGAAGACAGGGGCGGGAGACCCAGTACTTC. Translation gives CASGRQGRETQYF. The chain combines TRBV25-1 with TRBJ2-5; 8 bases agree with TRBD1. V lost 8 bases, J lost 5 bases, and 7 bases stayed unmatched. Germline values: CDR1 MGHDK, CDR2 SYGVNS. The CDR3 has 13 residues.

The chain combines TRBV25-1 with TRBJ2-7; TRBD1 agrees at 12 bases. V shed 3 bases, J shed 5 bases, and the junction held 5 bases outside the gene matches. Germline V gene data show CDR1 as MGHDK and CDR2 as SYGVNS. CDR3 length: 15 amino acids. The CDR3 loop reads CASSETGTGGDEQYF. CDR3 sequence (DNA): TGTGCCAGCAGTGAGACCGGGACAGGGGGCGACGAGCAGTACTTC.

The genes are TRBV5-6 and TRBJ1-4; no firm D call. The V end was cut by 3 bases, the J end by 4 bases, with 10 bases between. The CDR3 has 14 residues. Germline V gene lookup returns CDR1 SGHDT and CDR2 YYEEEE. In nucleotides, the CDR3 is TGTGCCAGCAGCTCCTGGGGAATTAATGAAAAACTGTTTTTT. This codes for CASSSWGINEKLFF.

The chain uses TRBV19 and TRBJ2-1; D not certain. The CDR3 contains 16 residues. V lost 5 bases, J lost 9 bases, and 23 bases lay in between. CDR1 and CDR2 from the germline V gene are LNHDA and SQIVND (reference sequence). The CDR3 region is CASSVAPNSPSGEQFF. Here the CDR3 DNA reads TGTGCCAGTAGTGTAGCTCCGAACTCCCCATCGGGTGAGCAGTTCTTC.

The chain uses TRBV10-3 and TRBJ1-3; no clear D gene. CDR1 and CDR2 from the germline V gene are ENHRY and SYGVKD. This CDR3 is 14 amino acids long. V was clipped by 4 bases and J by 0 bases, with 7 bases between them. The CDR3 loop is CAISVGDSGNTIYF. In DNA, the CDR3 is TGTGCCATCAGTGTCGGAGACTCTGGAAACACCATATATTTT.

V gene TRBV5-1 combines with J gene TRBJ2-2; D is possibly TRBD1 (5 bases). The V and J ends lost 1 base and 5 bases respectively, with 12 bases between them. The CDR3 covers 15 residues. The germline CDR1 and CDR2 sequences are SGHRS and YFSETQ. The CDR3 spells CASSLMAGLTGELFF. The CDR3 DNA is TGCGCCAGCAGCTTGATGGCAGGGCTTACCGGGGAGCTGTTTTTT.

The chain combines TRBV5-8 with TRBJ2-2, with D hard to call. Trimming pared 3 bases from V and 7 bases from J, leaving 7 bases between. The length of the CDR3 is 12 residues. CDR1 is SGHTS and CDR2 is YDEGEE in the germline V gene. The DNA of the CDR3 is TGTGCCAGCAGCTGGTACAACGGGGAGCTGTTTTTT. Encoded protein: CASSWYNGELFF.

The chain carries TRBV18 and TRBJ2-1; D remains unclear. Germline assignment: CDR1 KGHSH and CDR2 LQKENI. The CDR3 runs to 14 residues. V lost 6 bases and J lost 0, with 9 bases in between. CDR3 sequence (DNA): TGTGCCAGCTCGCCCCTGGGCTCCTACAATGAGCAGTTCTTC. Residues: CASSPLGSYNEQFF.

The chain has TRBV29-1 and TRBJ1-1; D is ambiguous. The CDR3 consists of 14 residues. Trimming pared 4 bases from V and 6 bases from J, leaving 18 bases between. The germline V gene has CDR1 SQVTM and CDR2 ANQGSEA. CDR3 sequence: CSVVAVQKVAEAFF. The CDR3 bases are TGCAGCGTTGTGGCAGTCCAGAAGGTGGCTGAAGCTTTCTTT.

This rearrangement joins TRBV6-5 to TRBJ1-2; no definite D call. The CDR3 consists of 15 residues. Germline V gene data show CDR1 as MNHEY and CDR2 as SVGAGI. Trimming removed 5 bases from V and 1 base from J, with 14 bases in between. The CDR3 sequence is CASSPLQGNNYGYTF. Here the CDR3 DNA reads TGTGCCAGCAGTCCTTTACAAGGGAATAACTATGGCTACACCTTC.

The V call is TRBV3-1 (or the pseudogene TRBV3-2), the J call TRBJ2-7, with TRBD1 identical over 8 bases. V gave up 4 bases and J gave up 5 bases; unmatched junction bases: 7. This CDR3 has 14 residues. Germline V CDR1 and CDR2: LGHDT, YNNKEL (reference sequence). Here the CDR3 DNA reads TGTGCCAGCAGCCCTTGGGACAGGCGGGACGAGCAGTACTTC. Encoded protein: CASSPWDRRDEQYF.

V is TRBV4-2 and J is TRBJ1-1, with a possible D match to TRBD1 (5 bases). Germline CDR1 and CDR2: LGHNA and YNFKEQ. CDR3 length: 15 amino acids. The V and J ends lost 0 bases and 2 bases respectively, with 10 bases between them. The CDR3 reads CASSQDGTGNTEAFF. The CDR3, as DNA: TGTGCCAGCAGCCAAGACGGGACGGGAAACACTGAAGCTTTCTTT.

The chain combines TRBV6-1 with TRBJ1-1; D uncertain. From germline, CDR1 is MNHNS and CDR2 SASEGT. This CDR3 is 13 amino acids long. Deletions cut 3 bases from V and 3 bases from J, with 8 bases between. The CDR3 reads CASSDGRYTEAFF. The CDR3 region has the DNA TGTGCCAGCAGTGATGGCAGATACACTGAAGCTTTCTTT.